The 10 T cell receptor beta chains given below trace back to one sample, sequenced in a study of chemoradiotherapy in HPV16-positive cancers. Assay used: immunoSEQ multiplex PCR; TCRdb lists only in-frame clones, some missing. The table records approximately 20,000 clones, more than 75% of them present only once. Sequences were derived from blood, sampled from a patient who underwent chemoradiotherapy. Receptors were obtained from a human donor with HPV-associated anogenital cancer.

This clone qualifies as medium-sized. The DNA for the CDR3 is TGTGCCAGCAGCTCCCTAGCGGGGAACACCGGGGAGCTGTTTTTT. Translated: CASSSLAGNTGELFF. V and J are TRBV7-9 and TRBJ2-2, with 8 bases fitting TRBD2. V shed 4 bases, J shed 1 base, and the junction held 2 bases outside the gene matches. Germline V gene data show CDR1 as SEHNR and CDR2 as FQNEAQ (reference sequence). This CDR3 is built from 15 residues.

This clone was picked up one time. The V call is TRBV11-2, the J call TRBJ2-1; the D gene is possibly TRBD2 (5 bases). Trimming shortened V by 3 bases and J by 4 bases, and 16 bases separated the two germline ends. Germline V lookup: CDR1 SGHAT, CDR2 FQNNGV. This CDR3 region has 16 residues. CDR3 residues: CASSFEADSGYNEQFF. As DNA, the CDR3 is TGTGCCAGCAGCTTTGAAGCGGACTCGGGGTACAATGAGCAGTTCTTC.

This chain joins TRBV6-5 and TRBJ2-1; TRBD2 matches at 7 bases. The CDR3 contains 15 residues. The ends lost 6 bases at V and 4 bases at J; junction bases unmatched: 9. Germline V lookup: CDR1 MNHEY, CDR2 SVGAGI. CDR3 sequence: CASRGNIAGYNEQFF. CDR3 bases: TGTGCCAGCAGGGGTAATATAGCGGGTTACAATGAGCAGTTCTTC.

V gene TRBV6-1 combines with J gene TRBJ2-2, with D unresolved. Trimming cost V 7 bases and J 4 bases, with 13 bases left between them. The CDR3 has 14 residues. Germline CDR1 MNHNS, CDR2 SASEGT. The CDR3 region is CASKEGLATGELFF. The DNA for the CDR3 is TGTGCCAGCAAAGAAGGGTTAGCCACCGGGGAGCTGTTTTTT.

V usage is TRBV5-6 and J usage is TRBJ2-7; TRBD2 agrees at 7 bases. Germline V gene data show CDR1 as SGHDT and CDR2 as YYEEEE. J gave up 10 bases and V 5 bases, and 12 bases lay outside the gene matches. There are 13 residues in the CDR3. The CDR3 DNA sequence: TGTGCCAGCAGATTTGGGGGGGTCTGGATACAGTACTTC. This codes for CASRFGGVWIQYF.

This rearrangement joins TRBV15 to TRBJ2-5, with 9 bases lining up with TRBD2. CDR1 is LNHNV and CDR2 is YYDKDF in the germline V gene (reference sequence). This CDR3 has 18 amino acids. Trimming took 2 bases from V and 1 from J; bases not matched to a gene: 11. CDR3 sequence reads: CATSRKVGSGGRQETQYF. The CDR3, as DNA: TGTGCCACCAGCAGAAAGGTGGGCAGCGGGGGGCGCCAAGAGACCCAGTACTTC.

V gene TRBV7-6 combines with J gene TRBJ2-5, with 12 bases matching TRBD2. Germline assignment: CDR1 SGHVS and CDR2 FNYEAQ. Trimming cost V 5 bases and J 5 bases; bases outside gene matches: 6. The CDR3 is 15 amino acids. The CDR3 DNA reads TGTGCCAGCAGCCAACTAGCGGGAGGAAAGGAGACCCAGTACTTC. This gives the protein CASSQLAGGKETQYF.

The chain couples TRBV10-2 to TRBJ2-1; D gene ambiguous. V was shortened by 3 bases and J by 2 bases, with 8 bases between the two germline ends. This CDR3 is 14 amino acids long. Germline CDR1 WSHSY, CDR2 SAAADI. The chain's CDR3 is CASSDGVTYNEQFF. CDR3 coding DNA: TGCGCCAGCAGTGATGGCGTAACCTACAATGAGCAGTTCTTC.

The J gene is TRBJ2-1, the V gene TRBV18; 7 positions match TRBD1. V dropped 3 bases and J dropped 6; count of bases not matched to a gene: 8. This CDR3 has 15 residues. Per germline, CDR1 KGHSH and CDR2 LQKENI. CDR3 nucleotides: TGTGCCAGCTCACCGACAGGGTCACACATCAATGAGCAGTTCTTC. This encodes CASSPTGSHINEQFF. Full variable domain (remainder filled in from reference TRBV18 and TRBJ2-1): NAGVMQNPRHLVRRRGQEARLRCSPMKGHSHVYWYRQLPEEGLKFMVYLQKENIIDESGMPKERFSAEFPKEGPSILRIQQVVRGDSAAYFCASSPTGSHINEQFFGPGTRLTVL.

The J gene is TRBJ1-2, the V gene TRBV5-6; TRBD1 is a possible D gene (6 bases). CDR1 is SGHDT and CDR2 is YYEEEE in the germline V gene. The CDR3 extends over 14 amino acids. V was shortened by 7 bases and J by 7 bases, with 20 bases between the two germline ends. The chain's CDR3 is CASEKGGGLFGYTF. The CDR3 DNA is TGTGCCAGCGAGAAGGGGGGGGGCTTATTTGGCTACACCTTC.